A single sample is the source of the 22 T cell receptor beta chains below, sequenced in a study of cytomegalovirus exposure and HLA in healthy donors. With 60 Vbeta and 13 Jbeta primers, the PCR was carried out. TCRdb's table, derived via immunoSEQ multiplex PCR, lists solely in-frame clones and lacks some. The repertoire has around 58,000 clones, 65% to 80% of them found once; the top ten carry less than 45%. Sequenced sample: PBMCs. The source of these receptors is a man aged 40-55 years in good health and CMV-seropositive.

The V gene is TRBV6-5, the J gene TRBJ2-5; D is uncertain. CDR3 length: 13 amino acids. Trimming took 5 bases from V and 5 from J, leaving 12 bases between them. Germline V gene sequence: CDR1 MNHEY, CDR2 SVGAGI. CDR3 sequence reads: CASSPSARETQYF. CDR3 nucleotides: TGTGCCAGCAGTCCCTCGGCTAGGGAGACCCAGTACTTC.

This rearrangement joins TRBV2 to TRBJ1-5; 10 bases match TRBD1. The germline V gene encodes CDR1 SNHLY and CDR2 FYNNEI. The CDR3 runs 16 residues. Losses at the gene ends were 7 bases for V and 1 base for J; bases not matched to a gene: 7. The CDR3: CASNDRGQQSNQPQHF. CDR3 DNA sequence: TGTGCCAGCAACGACAGGGGGCAACAAAGCAATCAGCCCCAGCATTTT.

The chain links TRBV7-6 to TRBJ2-7; possible D gene TRBD2, 5 bases. The V gene lost 5 bases and the J gene lost 3 bases, with 17 bases spanning the gap. This CDR3 region has 15 residues. Germline values: CDR1 SGHVS, CDR2 FNYEAQ. The CDR3 DNA is TGTGCCAGCAGCCGAAACGAAGGCGCGGGCTACGAGCAGTACTTC. This codes for CASSRNEGAGYEQYF. Variable domain in full (rest from reference TRBV7-6 and TRBJ2-7): GAGVSQSPRYKVTKRGQDVALRCDPISGHVSLYWYRQALGQGPEFLTYFNYEAQQDKSGLPNDRFSAERPEGSISTLTIQRTEQRDSAMYRCASSRNEGAGYEQYFGPGTRLTVT.

This clone was picked up one time. This CDR3 is CASSYLRQVRYDEQFF. CDR3 nucleotide sequence: TGTGCCAGCAGTTACTTGAGACAAGTCAGGTACGATGAGCAGTTCTTC. This chain joins TRBV6-5 and TRBJ2-1; no clear D. The germline gives CDR1 MNHEY, CDR2 SVGAGI. This CDR3 spans 16 amino acids. Trimming took 1 base from V and 8 from J, leaving 18 bases between them.

DNA of the CDR3: TGTGCCAGCAGGGGGGGCTGGGGCGGGGGGGCGGAAGAGACCCAGTACTTC. Its protein product is CASRGGWGGGAEETQYF. V gene TRBV2 combines with J gene TRBJ2-5; TRBD2 agrees at 9 bases. The CDR3 extends over 17 amino acids. The V and J ends lost 6 bases and 3 bases, in that order; junction bases with no gene match: 14. CDR1 and CDR2 (germline): SNHLY, FYNNEI.

This clone was observed once. The chain links TRBV19 to TRBJ2-3, with D hard to call. CDR1 is LNHDA and CDR2 is SQIVND in the germline V gene (reference sequence). The CDR3 length is 14 residues. V lost 3 bases and J lost 2, with 9 bases in between. CDR3 DNA sequence: TGTGCCAGTAGTATTGGCCACCTCACAGATACGCAGTATTTT. Its protein product is CASSIGHLTDTQYF.

The genes are TRBV5-4 and TRBJ1-1; D ambiguous. The CDR3 is made up of 14 amino acids. Trimming cost V 0 bases and J 2 bases, with 8 bases left between them. From germline, CDR1 is SGHNT and CDR2 YYREEE (reference sequence). CDR3 sequence reads: CASSLAGFNTEAFF. The CDR3 DNA follows: TGTGCCAGCAGCTTGGCGGGGTTTAACACTGAAGCTTTCTTT.

The V gene is TRBV7-3, the J gene TRBJ1-1; D might be TRBD1 (6 bases). CDR1 and CDR2 (germline): SGHTA, FQGTGA. Trimming removed 5 bases from V and 1 base from J, with 14 bases in between. The CDR3 is 15 amino acids. The CDR3 reads CASSLQLGQNTEAFF. The CDR3 DNA is TGTGCCAGCAGCCTCCAACTGGGACAGAACACTGAAGCTTTCTTT. Using reference TRBV7-3 and TRBJ1-1 for the parts outside the CDR3, the full variable domain is GAGVSQTPSNKVTEKGKYVELRCDPISGHTALYWYRQSLGQGPEFLIYFQGTGAADDSGLPNDRFFAVRPEGSVSTLKIQRTERGDSAVYLCASSLQLGQNTEAFFGQGTRLTVV.

This clone appeared a few times. The chain employs TRBV2 and TRBJ2-3, with 10 bases that match TRBD2. Unmatched junction bases numbered 6, after V lost 2 bases and J lost 4 bases. CDR3 length: 16 residues. Germline values: CDR1 SNHLY, CDR2 FYNNEI. The CDR3 loop reads CASSERASGGSDTQYF. The CDR3 DNA sequence: TGTGCCAGCAGTGAAAGGGCTAGCGGGGGATCAGATACGCAGTATTTT.

This chain joins TRBV4-2 and TRBJ2-6, with D possibly being TRBD1 (6 bases). Per the germline V gene, CDR1 is LGHNA and CDR2 is YNFKEQ. Between the trimmed V and J ends, which lost 4 bases and 3 bases, there was a span of 13 bases. The CDR3 sequence is 16 residues long. The CDR3 loop reads CASSLTGIGGANVLTF. CDR3 in DNA: TGTGCCAGCAGCCTTACAGGGATTGGTGGGGCCAACGTCCTGACTTTC.

The chain is built from TRBV5-1 and TRBJ1-1; D is possibly TRBD1 (5 bases). The CDR3 runs 14 residues. V was cut by 2 bases and J by 1 base, with 9 bases left in between. Looked up from germline, CDR1 is SGHRS and CDR2 is YFSETQ. The chain's CDR3 is CASSFQTGNTEAFF. In DNA, the CDR3 is TGCGCCAGCAGCTTTCAAACAGGGAACACTGAAGCTTTCTTT.

This clone has a handful of counts. The junction departs from the called germline gene at one end, perhaps through a read error. This rearrangement joins TRBV6-1 to TRBJ2-5; 13 bases align to TRBD2. Germline assignment: CDR1 MNHNS and CDR2 SASEGT. The CDR3 totals 17 residues. The CDR3, as DNA: TGTGCCAGCAGGGAAGGGACTAGCGGGGCGAGGGGGGAGACCCAGTACTTC. Translated: CASREGTSGARGETQYF.

J is TRBJ1-1 and V is TRBV5-1; D gene unclear. V was shortened by 5 bases and J by 0 bases, with 11 bases between the two germline ends. The V gene's germline CDR1 is SGHRS and CDR2 YFSETQ. This CDR3 region has 14 residues. CDR3 residues: CASRNEIMNTEAFF. The CDR3 bases are TGCGCCAGCAGAAACGAGATTATGAACACTGAAGCTTTCTTT.

The CDR3 loop is CSGAQGRNEKLFF. CDR3 coding DNA: TGCAGCGGGGCACAGGGGAGAAATGAAAAACTGTTTTTT. The V call is TRBV29-1, the J call TRBJ1-4; the match to TRBD1 covers 7 bases. Looked up from germline, CDR1 is SQVTM and CDR2 is ANQGSEA. The CDR3 has 13 residues. V shed 7 bases, J shed 5 bases, and the junction held 7 bases outside the gene matches. Variable domain in full (rest from reference TRBV29-1 and TRBJ1-4): SAVISQKPSRDICQRGTSLTIQCQVDSQVTMMFWYRQQPGQSLTLIATANQGSEATYESGFVIDKFPISRPNLTFSTLTVSNMSPEDSSIYLCSGAQGRNEKLFFGSGTQLSVL.

The chain carries TRBV11-2 and TRBJ2-1, with D possibly TRBD1 on 6 matching bases. V lost 3 bases and J 5 bases, leaving 14 bases between the germline ends. This CDR3 has 15 residues. The germline V gene encodes CDR1 SGHAT and CDR2 FQNNGV. The CDR3 coding sequence is TGTGCCAGCAGCTTTGAAGGGACACCAAACAATGAGCAGTTCTTC. This encodes CASSFEGTPNNEQFF.

The V gene is TRBV5-1, the J gene TRBJ2-5; the D is unclear. V gave up 3 bases and J gave up 4 bases, with 7 bases separating them. Germline lookup yields CDR1 SGHRS and CDR2 YFSETQ. The CDR3 covers 12 residues. Here the CDR3 DNA reads TGCGCCAGCAGCTCCCACAGAGAGACCCAGTACTTC. Translating gives CASSSHRETQYF.

The rearrangement joins TRBV30 to TRBJ2-3, with D tentatively TRBD1 (5 bases). Germline CDR1 and CDR2: GTSNPN and SVGIG (reference sequence). The V end lost 4 bases, the J end lost 2 bases, and 19 bases lay between the germline ends. There are 16 residues in the CDR3. This chain's CDR3 is CAWIPAGFRATDTQYF. DNA of the CDR3: TGTGCCTGGATCCCAGCAGGGTTTAGGGCCACAGATACGCAGTATTTT.

The gene calls are TRBV19 and TRBJ2-7, with D possibly matching TRBD2 (6 bases). Trimming took 1 base from V and 3 from J, leaving 10 bases between them. The CDR3 consists of 14 residues. The V gene's germline CDR1 is LNHDA and CDR2 SQIVND (reference sequence). In DNA, the CDR3 is TGTGCCAGTAGTATAGGGGGGGAAGGCTACGAGCAGTACTTC. Amino acid sequence: CASSIGGEGYEQYF.

By proportion, this clone is medium-sized. The chain joins TRBV5-1 to TRBJ1-1; D ambiguous. CDR1 is SGHRS and CDR2 is YFSETQ in the germline V gene. The CDR3 extends over 13 amino acids. Trimming removed 3 bases at V and 1 base at J, with 7 bases between. The CDR3 coding sequence is TGCGCCAGCAGCTCCGCAGGGAACACTGAAGCTTTCTTT. This sequence encodes CASSSAGNTEAFF.

This clone has only one observation. V usage is TRBV2 and J usage is TRBJ2-2, with 10 bases that match TRBD2. Germline CDR1 is SNHLY and CDR2 is FYNNEI. This CDR3 has 15 amino acids. J lost 6 bases, V lost 4 bases, and 5 bases had no gene match. CDR3 region: CASSVDSGGPGELFF. The DNA of the CDR3 is TGTGCCAGCAGTGTAGATAGCGGGGGGCCCGGGGAGCTGTTTTTT.

A remark on this clone: Other nucleotide sequences in the sample specify the same CDR3. The rearrangement links TRBV15 to TRBJ2-1, with 11 nucleotides matching TRBD2. V gave up 0 bases and J gave up 8 bases; unmatched junction bases: 3. The CDR3 covers 15 residues. CDR1 LNHNV and CDR2 YYDKDF come from the germline V gene (reference sequence). This CDR3 is CATSRDPSGGYEQFF. The CDR3 DNA reads as TGTGCCACCAGCAGAGATCCTAGCGGGGGGTATGAGCAGTTCTTC. Full variable domain (missing parts from reference TRBV15 and TRBJ2-1): DAMVIQNPRYQVTQFGKPVTLSCSQTLNHNVMYWYQQKSSQAPKLLFHYYDKDFNNEADTPDNFQSRRPNTSFCFLDIRSPGLGDTAMYLCATSRDPSGGYEQFFGPGTRLTVL.

The rearrangement joins TRBV15 to TRBJ1-1; a weak D match, TRBD1 (6 bases). Deletions cut 0 bases from V and 12 bases from J, with 17 bases between. CDR3 length: 14 amino acids. Germline-derived CDR1 and CDR2 are LNHNV and YYDKDF (reference sequence). In DNA, the CDR3 is TGTGCCACCAGCAGAGATGTCAGGCAGGGGCCCCCTTTCTTT. This codes for CATSRDVRQGPPFF.